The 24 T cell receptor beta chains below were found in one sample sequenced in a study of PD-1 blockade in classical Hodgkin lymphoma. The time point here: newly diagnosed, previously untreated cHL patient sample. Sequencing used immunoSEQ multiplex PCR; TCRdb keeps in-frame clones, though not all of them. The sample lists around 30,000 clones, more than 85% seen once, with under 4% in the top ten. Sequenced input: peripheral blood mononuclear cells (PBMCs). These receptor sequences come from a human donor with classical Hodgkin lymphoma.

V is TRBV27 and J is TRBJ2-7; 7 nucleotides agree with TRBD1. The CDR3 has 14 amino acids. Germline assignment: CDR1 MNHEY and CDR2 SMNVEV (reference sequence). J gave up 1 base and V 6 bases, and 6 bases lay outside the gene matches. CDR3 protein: CASRTPQGSYEQYF. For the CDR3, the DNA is TGTGCCAGCAGAACACCACAGGGGTCCTACGAGCAGTACTTC.

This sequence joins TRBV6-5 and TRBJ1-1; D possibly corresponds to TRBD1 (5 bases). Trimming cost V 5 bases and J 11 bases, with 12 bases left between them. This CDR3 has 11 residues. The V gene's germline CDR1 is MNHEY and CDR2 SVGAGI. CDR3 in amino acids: CASSTQGTAFF. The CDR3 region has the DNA TGTGCCAGCAGTACGCAGGGTACGGCTTTCTTT.

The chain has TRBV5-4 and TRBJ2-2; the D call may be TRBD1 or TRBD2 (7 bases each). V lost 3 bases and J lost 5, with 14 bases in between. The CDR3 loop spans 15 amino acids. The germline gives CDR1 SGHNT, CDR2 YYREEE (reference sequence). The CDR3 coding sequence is TGTGCCAGCAGCTGGGGACTACAGGGGACCGGGGAGCTGTTTTTT. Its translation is CASSWGLQGTGELFF.

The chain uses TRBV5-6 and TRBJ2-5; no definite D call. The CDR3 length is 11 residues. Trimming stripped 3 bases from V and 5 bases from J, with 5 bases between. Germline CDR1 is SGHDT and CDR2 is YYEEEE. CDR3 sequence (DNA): TGTGCCAGCAGCTCGCGGGAGACCCAGTACTTC. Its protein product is CASSSRETQYF.

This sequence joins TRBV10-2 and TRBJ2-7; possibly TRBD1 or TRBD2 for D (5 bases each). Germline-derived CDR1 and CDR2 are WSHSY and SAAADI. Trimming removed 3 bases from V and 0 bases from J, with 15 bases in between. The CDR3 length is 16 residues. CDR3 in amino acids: CASSDLRADNSYEQYF. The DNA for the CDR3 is TGCGCCAGCAGTGACCTGAGAGCGGACAACTCCTACGAGCAGTACTTC.

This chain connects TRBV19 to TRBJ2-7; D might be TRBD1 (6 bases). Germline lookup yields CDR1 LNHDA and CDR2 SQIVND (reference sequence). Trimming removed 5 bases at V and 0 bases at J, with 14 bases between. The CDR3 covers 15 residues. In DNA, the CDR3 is TGTGCCAGTAGTCACCGGGACACGAGCTCCTACGAGCAGTACTTC. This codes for CASSHRDTSSYEQYF.

CDR3: CASSPRGASSGNTIYF. DNA of the CDR3: TGTGCCAGCTCACCACGTGGCGCTAGCTCTGGAAACACCATATATTTT. V is TRBV18 and J is TRBJ1-3; D ambiguous. V shed 1 base and J shed 0 bases, with 10 bases lying between them. Germline V gene sequence: CDR1 KGHSH, CDR2 LQKENI. The CDR3 consists of 16 residues.

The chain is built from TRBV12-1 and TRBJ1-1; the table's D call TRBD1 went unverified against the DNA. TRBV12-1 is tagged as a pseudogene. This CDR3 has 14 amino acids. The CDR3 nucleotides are TGTGCCAGCAGCTCCAAACAGGGTTGTGATGAAGCTTTCTTT. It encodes CASSSKQGCDEAFF.

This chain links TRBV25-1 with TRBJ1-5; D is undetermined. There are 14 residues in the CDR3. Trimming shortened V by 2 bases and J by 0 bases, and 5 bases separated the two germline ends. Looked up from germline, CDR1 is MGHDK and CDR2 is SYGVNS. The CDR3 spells CASSEVDSNQPQHF. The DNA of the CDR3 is TGTGCCAGCAGTGAAGTTGATAGCAATCAGCCCCAGCATTTT.

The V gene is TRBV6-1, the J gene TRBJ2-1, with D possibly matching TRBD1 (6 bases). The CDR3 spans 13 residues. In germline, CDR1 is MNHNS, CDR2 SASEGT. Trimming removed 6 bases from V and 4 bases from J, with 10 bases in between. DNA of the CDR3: TGTGCCAGCAGCCGGACAGAATACAATGAGCAGTTCTTC. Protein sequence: CASSRTEYNEQFF.

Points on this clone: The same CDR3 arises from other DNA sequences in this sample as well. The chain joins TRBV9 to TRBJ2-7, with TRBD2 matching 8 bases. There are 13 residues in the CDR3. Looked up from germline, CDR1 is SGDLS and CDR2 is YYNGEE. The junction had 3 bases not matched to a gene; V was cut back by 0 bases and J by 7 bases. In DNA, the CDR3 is TGTGCCAGCAGCGTAGATGGGACTAGGGAGCAGTACTTC. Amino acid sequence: CASSVDGTREQYF.

CDR3 region: CASSSNVGEKLFF. CDR3 in DNA: TGTGCCAGTAGTTCGAACGTTGGGGAAAAACTGTTTTTT. This chain uses TRBV19 with TRBJ1-4; D gene ambiguous. V lost 5 bases and J 8 bases, leaving 12 bases between the germline ends. Germline V CDR1 and CDR2: LNHDA, SQIVND (reference sequence). CDR3 length: 13 amino acids.

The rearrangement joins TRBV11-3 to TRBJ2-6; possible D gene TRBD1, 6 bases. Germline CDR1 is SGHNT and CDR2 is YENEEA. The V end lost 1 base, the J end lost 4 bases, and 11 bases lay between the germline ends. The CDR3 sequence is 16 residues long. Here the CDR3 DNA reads TGTGCCAGCAGCTTAGGGGCAGGGGCCGGGGCCAACGTCCTGACTTTC. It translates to CASSLGAGAGANVLTF.

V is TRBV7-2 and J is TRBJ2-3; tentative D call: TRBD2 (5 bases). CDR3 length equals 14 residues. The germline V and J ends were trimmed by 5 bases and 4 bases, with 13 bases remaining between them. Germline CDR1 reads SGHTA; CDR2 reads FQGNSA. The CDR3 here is CASSPDTRPDTQYF. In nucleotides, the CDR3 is TGTGCCAGCAGCCCCGATACTAGGCCAGATACGCAGTATTTT.

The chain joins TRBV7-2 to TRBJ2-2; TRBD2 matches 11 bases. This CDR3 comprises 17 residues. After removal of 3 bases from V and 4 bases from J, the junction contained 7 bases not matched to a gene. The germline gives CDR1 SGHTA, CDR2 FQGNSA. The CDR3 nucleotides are TGTGCCAGCAGCTTCGGCAGACTAGCGGGAAGCACCGGGGAGCTGTTTTTT. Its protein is CASSFGRLAGSTGELFF.

CDR3 amino acids: CASSLGAGPYEQYF. In DNA, the CDR3 is TGTGCCAGCAGCTTAGGTGCTGGTCCCTACGAGCAGTACTTC. The chain couples TRBV11-1 to TRBJ2-7, with D hard to call. Germline values: CDR1 SGHAT, CDR2 FQDESV (reference sequence). V was pared by 1 base and J by 2 bases, with 9 bases between. This CDR3 spans 14 amino acids.

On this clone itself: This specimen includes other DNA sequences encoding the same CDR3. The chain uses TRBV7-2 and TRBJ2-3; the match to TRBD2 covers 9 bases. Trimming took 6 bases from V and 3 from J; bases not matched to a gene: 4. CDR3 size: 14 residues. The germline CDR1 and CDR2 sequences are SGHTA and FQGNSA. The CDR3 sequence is CASSLSGGTDTQYF. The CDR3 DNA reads TGTGCCAGCAGTCTGAGCGGGGGGACAGATACGCAGTATTTT. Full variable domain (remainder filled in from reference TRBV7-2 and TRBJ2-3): GAGVSQSPSNKVTEKGKDVELRCDPISGHTALYWYRQSLGQGLEFLIYFQGNSAPDKSGLPSDRFSAERTGGSVSTLTIQRTQQEDSAVYLCASSLSGGTDTQYFGPGTRLTVL.

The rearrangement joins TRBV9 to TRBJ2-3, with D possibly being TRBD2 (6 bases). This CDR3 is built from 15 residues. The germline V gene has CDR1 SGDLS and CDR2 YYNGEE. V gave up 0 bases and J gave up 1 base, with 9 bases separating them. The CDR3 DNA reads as TGTGCCAGCAGCGTAGTTCCTAGCGGCACAGATACGCAGTATTTT. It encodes CASSVVPSGTDTQYF.

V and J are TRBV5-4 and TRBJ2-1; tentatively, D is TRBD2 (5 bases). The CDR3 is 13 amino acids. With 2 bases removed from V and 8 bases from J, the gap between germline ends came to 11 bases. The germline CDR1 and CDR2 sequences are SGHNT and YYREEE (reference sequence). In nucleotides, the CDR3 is TGTGCCAGCAGCTTAGATAGGCGGGATGAGCAGTTCTTC. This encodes CASSLDRRDEQFF.

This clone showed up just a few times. CDR3 sequence reads: CATSRGRTGMNTIYF. Written as DNA, the CDR3 is TGTGCCACCAGCAGAGGACGAACAGGGATGAACACCATATATTTT. This chain connects TRBV15 to TRBJ1-3, with D possibly TRBD1 on 6 matching bases. This CDR3 is built from 15 residues. The germline V gene has CDR1 LNHNV and CDR2 YYDKDF (reference sequence). Trimming took off 1 base at V and 7 bases at J, with 14 bases between the two ends.

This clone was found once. The CDR3 DNA reads TGTGCCAGCAGGGTGGGGCGGACCCTGCGCTCTGGAAACACCATATATTTT. It translates to CASRVGRTLRSGNTIYF. The chain is built from TRBV28 and TRBJ1-3; possible D gene TRBD1, 5 bases. This CDR3 is built from 17 residues. Trimming stripped 6 bases from V and 0 bases from J, with 18 bases between. CDR1 is MDHEN and CDR2 is SYDVKM in the germline V gene.

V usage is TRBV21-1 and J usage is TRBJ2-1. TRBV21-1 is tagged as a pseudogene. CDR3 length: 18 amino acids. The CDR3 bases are TGTGCCAGCATGGGATTACCCACAGACCCTGCCACGATAAATGAGCAGTTCTTC. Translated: CASMGLPTDPATINEQFF.

CDR3 bases: TGCAGCGGCGAAGTAACTTCGAACACTGAAGCTTTCTTT. This gives the protein CSGEVTSNTEAFF. The genes are TRBV29-1 and TRBJ1-1, with D hard to call. The germline CDR1 and CDR2 sequences are SQVTM and ANQGSEA. Deletions cut 7 bases from V and 1 base from J, with 13 bases between. The CDR3 consists of 13 residues.

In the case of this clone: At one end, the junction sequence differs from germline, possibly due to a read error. The CDR3 loop reads CASSDLGYTIYF. The DNA of the CDR3 is TGTGCCAGCAGCGATCTTGGATACACCATATATTTT. The chain is built from TRBV9 and TRBJ1-3; D is uncertain. The CDR3 is 12 amino acids. Germline CDR1 reads SGDLS; CDR2 reads YYNGEE.